One sample yielded the 15 T cell receptor beta chains listed below, sequenced in a study of metastatic and nonmetastatic thyroid tumors. TCRdb ran MiXCR on the PCR reads. The data hold roughly 8,900 clones, with roughly a quarter observed a single time. All patients were treatment-naive before thyroid surgery. The sequencing input was adjacent normal tissue. The receptors originated from a female donor with papillary thyroid cancer or a benign thyroid nodule (not recorded which). Some clones in this sample may be carry-over from other donors' samples.

This clone rates as medium-sized. As DNA, the CDR3 is TGTGCCACCAGCAGAGCCGGGACTAGCGGGCTCGAGCAGTACTTC. Translating gives CATSRAGTSGLEQYF. The V call is TRBV15, the J call TRBJ2-7; the match to TRBD2 covers 12 bases. The germline CDR1 and CDR2 sequences are LNHNV and YYDKDF (reference sequence). V gave up 1 base and J gave up 6 bases; unmatched junction bases: 4. The CDR3 extends over 15 amino acids.

The J gene is TRBJ2-1, the V gene TRBV20-1; 13 nucleotides line up with TRBD2. Germline CDR1 and CDR2: DFQATT and SNEGSKA (reference sequence). With V trimmed by 5 bases and J by 9 bases, 16 bases remained unmatched. The CDR3 is made up of 17 amino acids. DNA of the CDR3: TGCAGTGCTGCCCTACCGACTACTAGCGGGAGGGCCGGTGAGCAGTTCTTC. Encoded protein: CSAALPTTSGRAGEQFF.

This clone counts as medium-sized. The chain employs TRBV28 and TRBJ2-7; D not resolved. The V end lost 3 bases, the J end lost 4 bases, and 10 bases lay between the germline ends. From germline, CDR1 is MDHEN and CDR2 SYDVKM. CDR3 size: 13 residues. CDR3: CASSFTNVYEQYF. The DNA for the CDR3 is TGTGCCAGCAGTTTCACAAACGTGTACGAGCAGTACTTC.

Only a few counts were recorded for this clone. The V gene is TRBV6-1, the J gene TRBJ2-3; perhaps TRBD2 as D (5 bases). Trimming cost V 6 bases and J 5 bases, with 18 bases left between them. The germline gives CDR1 MNHNS, CDR2 SASEGT. There are 15 residues in the CDR3. The CDR3 DNA reads TGTGCCAGCAGGACTCAGCGGAGGTCGGTAGATACGCAGTATTTT. Its translation is CASRTQRRSVDTQYF.

This chain uses TRBV11-2 with TRBJ1-5; D not certain. Germline CDR1 reads SGHAT; CDR2 reads FQNNGV. The CDR3 extends over 13 amino acids. Between the trimmed V and J ends, which lost 2 bases and 4 bases, there was a span of 6 bases. CDR3 protein: CASSLFGNQPQHF. CDR3 DNA sequence: TGTGCCAGCAGCTTATTTGGAAATCAGCCCCAGCATTTT.

The V and J genes are TRBV11-2 and TRBJ2-7; D gene ambiguous. The germline gives CDR1 SGHAT, CDR2 FQNNGV. Trimming took 1 base from V and 4 from J, leaving 11 bases between them. There are 14 residues in the CDR3. The CDR3 sequence is CASSLGSSAYEQYF. The CDR3 bases are TGTGCCAGCAGCTTAGGGTCGTCCGCTTACGAGCAGTACTTC.

This chain links TRBV11-3 with TRBJ2-5; 8 bases line up with TRBD1. CDR3 length: 13 amino acids. CDR1 and CDR2 from the germline V gene are SGHNT and YENEEA. The CDR3: CGCSLAGGSTQYF. DNA for the CDR3: TGTGGGTGCAGCTTGGCAGGGGGCTCGACCCAGTACTTC.

CDR3 loop: CASVSRQTGELFF. Here the CDR3 DNA reads TGTGCCAGCGTGAGTCGGCAGACCGGGGAGCTGTTTTTT. This chain joins TRBV5-8 and TRBJ2-2; the D is unclear. CDR1 and CDR2 (germline): SGHTS, YDEGEE. V was shortened by 7 bases and J by 5 bases, with 12 bases between the two germline ends. This CDR3 is 13 amino acids long.

This clone was seen more than once but under ten times. The chain joins TRBV6-2 or TRBV6-3 to TRBJ2-1; TRBD2 matches at 10 bases. Germline loops: CDR1 MNHEY, CDR2 SVGEGT. The CDR3 extends over 16 amino acids. V was pared by 6 bases and J by 9 bases, with 14 bases of the junction left unmatched. In DNA, the CDR3 is TGTGCCAGCAGCCGCACGAGCGGGGGGGATTGGGGTGAGCAGTTCTTC. The encoded protein is CASSRTSGGDWGEQFF.

The chain employs TRBV4-1 and TRBJ2-7; D remains ambiguous. In germline, CDR1 is MGHRA, CDR2 YSYEKL. The CDR3 runs 12 residues. With 3 bases removed from V and 4 bases from J, the gap between germline ends came to 7 bases. As DNA, the CDR3 is TGCGCCAGCAGCCAGACGTGTTACGAGCAGTACTTC. Translation: CASSQTCYEQYF.

The chain couples TRBV2 to TRBJ2-7; 7 bases are a match to TRBD1. V shed 10 bases, J shed 5 bases, and the junction held 8 bases outside the gene matches. The CDR3 has 12 amino acids. Germline V gene data show CDR1 as SNHLY and CDR2 as FYNNEI. The CDR3, as DNA: TGTGCCACTTCTTCCGGGACAGACGAGCAGTACTTC. The encoded protein is CATSSGTDEQYF.

This clone turned up a few times. The rearrangement uses TRBV11-2 and TRBJ2-7, with D hard to call. There are 13 residues in the CDR3. The V end lost 1 base, the J end lost 2 bases, and 6 bases lay between the germline ends. Germline V gene data show CDR1 as SGHAT and CDR2 as FQNNGV. The CDR3 reads CASSLGATYEQYF. In DNA form, the CDR3 reads TGTGCCAGCAGCTTAGGAGCCACCTACGAGCAGTACTTC. The whole variable domain, remainder taken from reference TRBV11-2 and TRBJ2-7, is EAGVAQSPRYKIIEKRQSVAFWCNPISGHATLYWYQQILGQGPKLLIQFQNNGVVDDSQLPKDRFSAERLKGVDSTLKIQPAKLEDSAVYLCASSLGATYEQYFGPGTRLTVT.

This clone was detected many times. The chain joins TRBV9 to TRBJ2-1, with a possible D match to TRBD2 (6 bases). Trimming cost V 2 bases and J 0 bases, with 12 bases left between them. Germline values: CDR1 SGDLS, CDR2 YYNGEE. The CDR3 extends over 16 amino acids. Here the CDR3 DNA reads TGTGCCAGCAGCGTTGAAGCGGGTGGCTCCTACAATGAGCAGTTCTTC. This codes for CASSVEAGGSYNEQFF. Drawing the rest from reference TRBV9 and TRBJ2-1, the complete variable domain is DSGVTQTPKHLITATGQRVTLRCSPRSGDLSVYWYQQSLDQGLQFLIQYYNGEERAKGNILERFSAQQFPDLHSELNLSSLELGDSALYFCASSVEAGGSYNEQFFGPGTRLTVL.

The genes are TRBV20-1 and TRBJ2-7; D call uncertain. The CDR3 spans 15 residues. Between the trimmed V and J ends, which lost 0 bases and 6 bases, there was a span of 18 bases. The germline gives CDR1 DFQATT, CDR2 SNEGSKA (reference sequence). CDR3 coding DNA: TGCAGTGCTAGAGATATCGGACGACAAACCCCCGAGCAGTACTTC. Residues: CSARDIGRQTPEQYF.

The count of this clone is one. The genes are TRBV7-8 and TRBJ2-7; TRBD2 might be the D (6 bases). Germline-derived CDR1 and CDR2 are SGHVS and FQNEAQ. This CDR3 spans 13 amino acids. Trimming cost V 9 bases and J 6 bases, with 18 bases left between them. The CDR3 sequence is CASSPRDPLEQYF. CDR3 bases: TGTGCCAGTAGCCCGCGGGACCCCCTCGAGCAGTACTTC.